In this sample, the clone carrying this T cell receptor (beta chain) turned up a few times. Unique molecular identifiers featured in how the TCRbeta library was prepared. Each CDR3 protein is one row after TCRdb ran MiXCR on the PCR reads. This sample has 450,000 to 500,000 distinct CDR3 sequences, with about 12% found just once. V was cut by 5 bases and J by 1 base, with 14 bases left in between. The CDR3 totals 15 residues. Germline values: CDR1 MNHEY, CDR2 SMNVEV (reference sequence). This specimen comes from a study of T-cell reconstitution after alpha-beta-depleted transplantation in children. The chain carries TRBV27 and TRBJ1-1; a weak D match, TRBD1 (6 bases). The input for sequencing was PBMCs from the stem cell graft donor, taken from the stem cell graft. This TCR derives from a human donor who donated a stem cell graft to a child with combined immunodeficiency. The CDR3 loop is CASSTLGGPNTEAFF. Written as DNA, the CDR3 is TGTGCCAGCAGTACGCTGGGGGGGCCGAACACTGAAGCTTTCTTT.